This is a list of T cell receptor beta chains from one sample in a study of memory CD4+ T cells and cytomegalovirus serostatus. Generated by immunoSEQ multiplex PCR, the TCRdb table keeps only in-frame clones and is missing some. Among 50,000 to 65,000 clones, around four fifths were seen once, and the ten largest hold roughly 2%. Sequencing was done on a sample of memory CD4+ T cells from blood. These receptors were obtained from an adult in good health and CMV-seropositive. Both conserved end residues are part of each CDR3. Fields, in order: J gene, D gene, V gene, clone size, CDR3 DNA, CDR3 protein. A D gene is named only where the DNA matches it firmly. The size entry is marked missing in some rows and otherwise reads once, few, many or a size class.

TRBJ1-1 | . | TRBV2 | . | TGTGCCAGCTCGACAGAGTCCACTGAAGCTTTCTTT | CASSTESTEAFF
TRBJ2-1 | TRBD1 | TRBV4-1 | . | TGCGCCAGCAGCCAAGATACCCGAAAAGGGGGACAGTTGTTCTTC | CASSQDTRKGGQLFF
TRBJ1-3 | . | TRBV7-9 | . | TGTGCCAGCAGCCTACAGGGAAGCTCTGGAAACACCATATATTTT | CASSLQGSSGNTIYF
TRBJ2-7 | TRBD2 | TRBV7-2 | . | TGTGCCAGCAGCTTAGGGCTAGCGGGGAAGAACGAGCAGTACTTC | CASSLGLAGKNEQYF
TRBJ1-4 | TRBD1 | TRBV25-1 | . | TGTGCCAGCAGTGGTCCCCAGAAGGGACAGGGTTATTACGAAAAACTGTTTTTT | CASSGPQKGQGYYEKLFF
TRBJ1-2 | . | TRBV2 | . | TGTGCCAGCAGTGGTGCCGAAGCTTATGGCTACACCTTC | CASSGAEAYGYTF
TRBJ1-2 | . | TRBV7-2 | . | TGTGCCAGCAGCTTAGCTGGGCAGGGCGGGGAGGGCTACACCTTC | CASSLAGQGGEGYTF
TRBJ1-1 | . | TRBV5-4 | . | TGTGCCAGCAGCCCCCAGACAGGACGGAACACTGAAGCTTTCTTT | CASSPQTGRNTEAFF
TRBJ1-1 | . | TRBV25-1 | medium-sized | TGTGCCAGCAGTGAAGCGAGGGGGAGCGCGGGTGAAGCTTTCTTT | CASSEARGSAGEAFF
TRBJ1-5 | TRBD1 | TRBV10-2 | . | TGCGCCAGCAGTGATTCCGGGACAGGGGTTCAGCCCCAGCATTTT | CASSDSGTGVQPQHF
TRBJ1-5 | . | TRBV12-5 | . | TGTGCTAGTGGTTTCTGGTACGGGGAGCTTTATAGCAATCAGCCCCAGCATTTT | CASGFWYGELYSNQPQHF
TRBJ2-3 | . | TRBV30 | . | TGTGCCTGGGGGCCCGGCGGCACAGATACGCAGTATTTT | CAWGPGGTDTQYF
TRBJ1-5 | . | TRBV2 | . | TGTGCCGGACACCGGGACACCAATCAGCCCCAGCATTTT | CAGHRDTNQPQHF
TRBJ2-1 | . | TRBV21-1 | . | TGTGCCAGCAGCAAAGGCGTAGCGGGAGAGGACAATGAGCAGTTCTTC | CASSKGVAGEDNEQFF
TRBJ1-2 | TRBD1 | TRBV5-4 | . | TGTGCCAGCAGGTCAACAGGGGGTTCTGGCTACACCTTC | CASRSTGGSGYTF
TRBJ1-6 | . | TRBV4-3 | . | TGCGCCAGCAGCCAAGCCTATAATTCACCCCTCCACTTT | CASSQAYNSPLHF
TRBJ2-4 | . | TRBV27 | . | TGTGCCAGCAGTTTATCGGGGGTAGCCAAAAACATTCAGTACTTC | CASSLSGVAKNIQYF
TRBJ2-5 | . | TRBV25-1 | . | TGTGCCAGCAGTGATTATACTAGATCCCAAGAGACCCAGTACTTC | CASSDYTRSQETQYF
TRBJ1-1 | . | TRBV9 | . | TGTGCCAGCAGCGTAGGAGGAGGAACCTTTAACACTGAAGCTTTCTTT | CASSVGGGTFNTEAFF
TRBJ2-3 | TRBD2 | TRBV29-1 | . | TGCAGCGTCGGAGGGCGGGGGGGCCTTGGGATAGATACGCAGTATTTT | CSVGGRGGLGIDTQYF
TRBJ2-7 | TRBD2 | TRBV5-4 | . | TGTGCCAGCAGCCAAGGGAGGGAGTCCGCTACGATGCAGTACTTC | CASSQGRESATMQYF
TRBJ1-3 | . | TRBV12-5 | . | TGTGCTAGTGGTAGCCCTTCTGGGCTCTCTGGAAACACCATATATTTT | CASGSPSGLSGNTIYF
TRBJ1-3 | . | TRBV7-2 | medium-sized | TGTGCCAGCATCAGATGGGACACCATATATTTT | CASIRWDTIYF
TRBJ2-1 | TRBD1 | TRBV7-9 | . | TGTGCCAGCAGCTACCCCGGGACAGGTACCTCCTACAATGAGCAGTTCTTC | CASSYPGTGTSYNEQFF
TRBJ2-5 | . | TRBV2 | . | TGTGCCAGCAGTGAAATGGCAACCCAGTACTTC | CASSEMATQYF
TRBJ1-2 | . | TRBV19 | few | TGTGCCAGTAGTATGGCACTCAACTATGGCTACACCTTC | CASSMALNYGYTF
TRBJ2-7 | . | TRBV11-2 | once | TGTGCCAGCAGCTTAGCGGGCCCGGCCGGCGAGCAGTACTTC | CASSLAGPAGEQYF
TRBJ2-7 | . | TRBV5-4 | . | TGTGCCAGCAGCCTCGACCTGGGGAACGAGCAGTACTTC | CASSLDLGNEQYF
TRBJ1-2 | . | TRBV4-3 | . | TGCGCCAGCAGCCAACTAGAGGGTCAGGGCAGAGCTAACTATGGCTACACCTTC | CASSQLEGQGRANYGYTF